The entry below gives a single T cell receptor (beta chain) sequence along with its context. Its target is unknown. The sample belongs to a study of cytomegalovirus exposure and HLA in healthy donors. General study results and limits: An apparent linkage of common viral pathogens to several of the most significant clusters emerged in a later analysis. Donors belonging to an Asian-associated ancestry cluster reportedly showed fewer N-insertions in productive TCRs than the approximately 670-donor mean, according to what a later analysis found.

From germline, CDR1 is SGDLS and CDR2 YYNGEE. The CDR3 sequence is 13 residues long. V lost 0 bases, J lost 3 bases, and 6 bases lay in between. With 60 Vbeta and 13 Jbeta primers, the PCR was carried out. Profiling relied on immunoSEQ multiplex PCR, and the TCRdb table lists in-frame clones only, not all of them. The profile covers 140,000 to 150,000 clones, with nearly 80% appearing a single time and less than 3.5% taken by the ten largest. Healthy people donating bone marrow made up the donors. V is TRBV9 and J is TRBJ2-5; D is undetermined. The TCR sequence derives from a man aged 35-49 years in good health and CMV-seropositive. The sequenced material came from PBMCs. Written as DNA, the CDR3 is TGTGCCAGCAGCGTAGCGTCTGAAGAGACCCAGTACTTC. This codes for CASSVASEETQYF.